This TCR beta chain was sequenced in a study of blood T cell repertoires in COVID-19. Background on the study: Spain, Italy and the United States supplied samples that represented acute and convalescent COVID-19.

Repertoires were generated with immunoSEQ multiplex PCR, while TCRdb's copy carries only in-frame clones and drops some. Of hundreds of thousands of clones in the sample, around 88% are singletons; the top ten hold around 2.1%. This receptor was identified in a woman under 40 who had recovered from COVID-19. Specimen: peripheral blood.

The chain's CDR3 is CASSQALYSNQPQHF. DNA of the CDR3: TGCGCCAGCAGCCAAGCCCTATATAGCAATCAGCCCCAGCATTTT. This chain joins TRBV4-1 and TRBJ1-5; D gene uncertain. V dropped 1 base and J dropped 0 bases, with 7 bases sitting between them. CDR1 is MGHRA and CDR2 is YSYEKL in the germline V gene. This CDR3 has 15 amino acids.